These 5 T cell receptor beta chains originate from one sample sequenced in a study of somatic mutations in cytotoxic T cells in rheumatoid arthritis. Some clones are missing from TCRdb's copy, which holds only in-frame ones; the method was immunoSEQ multiplex PCR. Of 10,000 to 15,000 clones listed, about four fifths are singletons. The sample taken for sequencing was CD8+ T cells sorted from blood. The receptors stem from an adult with rheumatoid arthritis.

This rearrangement joins TRBV15 to TRBJ1-1; D is perhaps TRBD1 (6 bases). Germline V gives CDR1 LNHNV, CDR2 YYDKDF (reference sequence). V shed 1 base and J shed 1 base, with 13 bases lying between them. The CDR3 is 16 residues long. CDR3 nucleotides: TGTGCCACCAGCAGAGTTGGAGGGGGGGCGAACACTGAAGCTTTCTTT. Translation: CATSRVGGGANTEAFF. The full variable domain, completed using reference TRBV15 and TRBJ1-1, is DAMVIQNPRYQVTQFGKPVTLSCSQTLNHNVMYWYQQKSSQAPKLLFHYYDKDFNNEADTPDNFQSRRPNTSFCFLDIRSPGLGDTAMYLCATSRVGGGANTEAFFGQGTRLTVV.

The chain carries TRBV10-3 and TRBJ2-7, with D uncertain. Germline V CDR1 and CDR2: ENHRY, SYGVKD. This CDR3 spans 12 amino acids. Trimming left V 6 bases short and J 0 bases short, with 6 bases between. The CDR3 sequence is CAISPTSYEQYF. The CDR3 bases are TGTGCCATCAGCCCTACCTCCTACGAGCAGTACTTC.

The chain combines TRBV6-4 with TRBJ2-1, with TRBD1 matching over 7 bases. The CDR3 has 16 amino acids. CDR1 is MRHNA, CDR2 SNTAGT, per germline. V shed 2 bases and J 3 bases; nucleotides not matched to a gene: 7. CDR3 bases: TGTGCCAGCAGTGACCAAGGGGGCGCGGGCTACAATGAGCAGTTCTTC. Its translation: CASSDQGGAGYNEQFF.

The chain uses TRBV27 and TRBJ2-5; 7 nucleotides line up with TRBD2. CDR1 and CDR2 from the germline V gene are MNHEY and SMNVEV (reference sequence). The CDR3 is 14 residues long. The V and J ends lost 4 bases and 5 bases, in that order; junction bases with no gene match: 7. CDR3: CASSWASGEETQYF. Written as DNA, the CDR3 is TGTGCCAGCAGTTGGGCTAGCGGTGAGGAGACCCAGTACTTC.

V and J are TRBV10-2 and TRBJ2-3; D is possibly TRBD2 (5 bases). In germline, CDR1 is WSHSY, CDR2 SAAADI. V lost 7 bases to trimming and J lost 1 base, with 18 bases between them. The CDR3 has 16 amino acids. CDR3 nucleotides: TGCGCCAGCACCCCCCGAGAGGACTTTGGCACAGATACGCAGTATTTT. Its translation is CASTPREDFGTDTQYF.